A single sample gave rise to the 32 T cell receptor beta chains below, sequenced in a study of early T cells in non-severe SARS-CoV-2 infection (dated by TCRdb to the early 2020s). The library was produced with 5' RACE. TCRdb names NextSeq 500 as the instrument used. TCRdb trimmed public reads at Q25 via fastp, called clones via MiXCR and kept in-frame beta chains. For every CDR3 protein sequence, its rows merge into one entry that carries the most common genes and DNA. The sample table contains roughly 60,000 distinct CDR3 sequences; only one count was recorded for roughly 13% of them. Of the sample, 4.8% is held by the ten largest clones. The sample taken for sequencing was whole blood. The receptors originated from an adult who was a healthcare worker with PCR-confirmed SARS-CoV-2 infection or an uninfected control (not recorded which).

J is TRBJ1-4 and V is TRBV7-2; D gene uncertain. The CDR3 runs to 15 residues. Trimming took off 0 bases at V and 0 bases at J, with 5 bases between the two ends. From germline, CDR1 is SGHTA and CDR2 FQGNSA. The CDR3 region has the DNA TGTGCCAGCAGCTTAGCAGCCACAACTAATGAAAAACTGTTTTTT. Translated: CASSLAATTNEKLFF.

There are a few counts of this clonotype. The chain is built from TRBV20-1 and TRBJ2-7; 12 nucleotides align to TRBD2. V dropped 5 bases and J dropped 4; count of bases not matched to a gene: 3. This CDR3 contains 13 residues. CDR1 and CDR2 (germline): DFQATT, SNEGSKA (reference sequence). Written as DNA, the CDR3 is TGCAGTGCTCCTAGCGGGAGGGCTTACGAGCAGTACTTC. Its protein is CSAPSGRAYEQYF.

This clonotype has ten or more counts. The chain is built from TRBV7-8 and TRBJ2-7; a possible D gene is TRBD1 (6 bases). The germline CDR1 and CDR2 sequences are SGHVS and FQNEAQ. V lost 5 bases and J 7 bases, leaving 18 bases between the germline ends. The CDR3 is made up of 14 amino acids. CDR3 sequence reads: CASSNRLGAEEQYF. The DNA for the CDR3 is TGTGCCAGCAGCAACAGGTTGGGGGCGGAGGAGCAGTACTTC.

The chain has TRBV27 and TRBJ1-6; a possible D gene is TRBD1 (6 bases). Germline V gene lookup returns CDR1 MNHEY and CDR2 SMNVEV (reference sequence). The CDR3 is 15 amino acids. V was trimmed by 5 bases and J by 7 bases, leaving 15 bases between them. Written as DNA, the CDR3 is TGTGCCAGCAGTCTTCTAGGGGGGCTGAATTCACCCCTCCACTTT. Translated: CASSLLGGLNSPLHF.

V gene TRBV11-2 combines with J gene TRBJ2-1; D tentatively reads TRBD1 or TRBD2 (5 bases each). Germline V gives CDR1 SGHAT, CDR2 FQNNGV. The length of the CDR3 is 13 residues. Trimming shortened V by 4 bases and J by 5 bases, and 9 bases separated the two germline ends. CDR3 amino acids: CASSWGPHNEQFF. The CDR3 nucleotides are TGTGCCAGCAGCTGGGGACCGCACAATGAGCAGTTCTTC.

This chain uses TRBV29-1 with TRBJ2-7; TRBD1 is a possible D gene (6 bases). The CDR3 is made up of 12 amino acids. V was cut by 4 bases and J by 4 bases, with 11 bases left in between. Germline CDR1 is SQVTM and CDR2 is ANQGSEA. The CDR3 region is CSVGQGQYEQYF. CDR3 DNA sequence: TGCAGCGTTGGGCAGGGGCAGTACGAGCAGTACTTC.

This clonotype was seen ten or more times. The chain has TRBV29-1 and TRBJ2-1, with TRBD2 matching over 8 bases. CDR3 length: 13 residues. Germline assignment: CDR1 SQVTM and CDR2 ANQGSEA. With V trimmed by 0 bases and J by 12 bases, 7 bases remained unmatched. The CDR3 DNA follows: TGCAGCGTTGAAGAGTTAGCGGGACGTTGGCAGTTCTTC. Its protein product is CSVEELAGRWQFF.

This clonotype was seen more than once but under ten times. V is TRBV10-2 and J is TRBJ2-3, with D perhaps matching TRBD1 (5 bases). The germline V gene has CDR1 WSHSY and CDR2 SAAADI. This CDR3 comprises 16 residues. V was pared by 3 bases and J by 4 bases, with 17 bases between. The DNA for the CDR3 is TGCGCCAGCAGTGACTGGGCCAGGGATGAGGCAGATACGCAGTATTTT. It is translated as CASSDWARDEADTQYF.

Many counts were recorded for this clonotype. The rearrangement links TRBV6-1 to TRBJ1-2, with TRBD1 matching over 8 bases. The J segment lost 4 bases and the V segment lost 7 bases, leaving 14 bases of the junction unmatched. The length of the CDR3 is 16 residues. The V gene's germline CDR1 is MNHNS and CDR2 SASEGT. CDR3 nucleotides: TGTGCCAGCACCCGGCCGGGACAGGCTACTATCTATGGCTACACCTTC. Its translation is CASTRPGQATIYGYTF.

Here the CDR3 DNA reads TGTGCCAGCAGTCTCTCAGGGTACGAGCAGTACTTC. It codes for CASSLSGYEQYF. The chain has TRBV28 and TRBJ2-7; D possibly corresponds to TRBD1 (5 bases). Germline CDR1 reads MDHEN; CDR2 reads SYDVKM. Trimming cost V 5 bases and J 4 bases, with 9 bases left between them. The CDR3 loop spans 12 amino acids.

V is TRBV18 and J is TRBJ1-1, with D possibly being TRBD1 (6 bases). The CDR3 is 14 amino acids. CDR1 KGHSH and CDR2 LQKENI come from the germline V gene. Trimming stripped 4 bases from V and 1 base from J, with 10 bases between. CDR3 DNA: TGTGCCAGCTCACTTTCGGACAGGAACACTGAAGCTTTCTTT. This translates into CASSLSDRNTEAFF. The variable domain in full, completed from reference TRBV18 and TRBJ1-1, reads NAGVMQNPRHLVRRRGQEARLRCSPMKGHSHVYWYRQLPEEGLKFMVYLQKENIIDESGMPKERFSAEFPKEGPSILRIQQVVRGDSAAYFCASSLSDRNTEAFFGQGTRLTVV.

This rearrangement joins TRBV12-3 or TRBV12-4 to TRBJ2-5, with D possibly TRBD1 on 5 matching bases. The CDR3 loop spans 12 amino acids. The V end lost 6 bases, the J end lost 6 bases, and 11 bases lay between the germline ends. The CDR3 protein is CASSDRSQTQYF. CDR3 in DNA: TGTGCCAGCAGCGACAGATCGCAGACCCAGTACTTC.

In this sample, this clonotype turned up many times. V is TRBV7-9 and J is TRBJ2-1; 7 positions match TRBD1. Germline lookup yields CDR1 SEHNR and CDR2 FQNEAQ (reference sequence). This CDR3 is built from 15 residues. Losses at the gene ends were 2 bases for V and 5 bases for J; bases not matched to a gene: 6. The CDR3 coding sequence is TGTGCCAGCAGCTTATCACAGGGGACCCACAATGAGCAGTTCTTC. Amino acid sequence: CASSLSQGTHNEQFF.

This clonotype occurred a few times. The CDR3, as DNA: TGCGCCAGCAGCCAAGGGACCTGGACACCAGCCTACGAGCAGTACTTC. Its translation is CASSQGTWTPAYEQYF. The V gene is TRBV4-3, the J gene TRBJ2-7; tentatively, D is TRBD1 (5 bases). Germline-derived CDR1 and CDR2 are LGHNA and YSLEER. V was trimmed by 1 base and J by 2 bases, leaving 15 bases between them. There are 16 residues in the CDR3.

Turning to this clonotype: A much bigger clone sits one base away, suggesting this may be a read error. In this CDR3 the conserved last residue, phenylalanine or tryptophan, is missing, so a read error is likely. The chain joins TRBV19 to TRBJ2-6; a possible D gene is TRBD1 (6 bases). This CDR3 has 15 amino acids. Germline V gene data show CDR1 as LNHDA and CDR2 as SQIVND (reference sequence). Trimming removed 5 bases at V and 2 bases at J, with 10 bases between. Written as DNA, the CDR3 is TGTGCCAGTAGTCTACAGGGCCCTGGGGCCAACGTCCTGACTATC. It specifies CASSLQGPGANVLTI.

This clonotype was picked up a small number of times. J is TRBJ2-5 and V is TRBV9, with 8 bases identical to TRBD2. The CDR3 is 15 amino acids. V lost 3 bases to trimming and J lost 2 bases; unmatched junction nucleotides: 6. Germline V gene lookup returns CDR1 SGDLS and CDR2 YYNGEE. CDR3 nucleotides: TGTGCCAGCAGCGCTCGACTAGCGTGGCAAGAGACCCAGTACTTC. Translated, it gives CASSARLAWQETQYF.

J is TRBJ2-3 and V is TRBV20-1; 8 bases match TRBD2. The CDR3 extends over 12 amino acids. The germline V gene encodes CDR1 DFQATT and CDR2 SNEGSKA (reference sequence). DNA for the CDR3: TGCACCACGGGGGGGGGCACAGATACGCAGTATTTT. It specifies CTTGGGTDTQYF.

This clonotype was recorded at least ten times. The genes are TRBV20-1 and TRBJ1-3; no clear D. From germline, CDR1 is DFQATT and CDR2 SNEGSKA (reference sequence). Trimming took off 3 bases at V and 1 base at J, with 13 bases between the two ends. CDR3 length: 15 residues. CDR3 loop: CSASDQDQSGNTIYF. In nucleotides, the CDR3 is TGCAGTGCTAGTGATCAGGACCAGTCTGGAAACACCATATATTTT.

This clonotype was counted only a few times. The rearrangement uses TRBV3-1 and TRBJ2-1; D is uncertain. Germline values: CDR1 LGHDT, CDR2 YNNKEL (reference sequence). The V end lost 5 bases, the J end lost 4 bases, and 6 bases lay between the germline ends. The CDR3 consists of 12 residues. The CDR3 loop reads CASSVRYNEQFF. In DNA, the CDR3 is TGTGCCAGCAGCGTCCGGTACAATGAGCAGTTCTTC.

The chain is built from TRBV20-1 and TRBJ2-7, with 7 bases that match TRBD2. V was pared by 3 bases and J by 3 bases, with 11 bases of the junction left unmatched. This CDR3 has 15 residues. Looked up from germline, CDR1 is DFQATT and CDR2 is SNEGSKA (reference sequence). The CDR3, as DNA: TGCAGTGCTAGCCAGCCGGACGGGGGGTTCTACGAGCAGTACTTC. Residues: CSASQPDGGFYEQYF.

This clonotype was seen at least ten times. V usage is TRBV12-3 or TRBV12-4 and J usage is TRBJ1-4; no definite D call. V was cut by 6 bases and J by 8 bases, with 10 bases left in between. This CDR3 has 12 amino acids. Written as DNA, the CDR3 is TGTGCCAGCAGCTTCCCGGCCGAAAAACTGTTTTTT. Its protein is CASSFPAEKLFF.

The chain is built from TRBV7-9 and TRBJ2-1; D ambiguous. The CDR3 loop spans 11 amino acids. V gave up 3 bases and J gave up 8 bases, with 5 bases separating them. Germline V lookup: CDR1 SEHNR, CDR2 FQNEAQ (reference sequence). The CDR3 spells CASSFYDEQFF. The CDR3 DNA reads TGTGCCAGCAGCTTTTACGATGAGCAGTTCTTC.

This clonotype has more than one count but fewer than ten. The rearrangement joins TRBV12-3 or TRBV12-4 to TRBJ2-3; 7 bases map to TRBD2. This CDR3 is built from 15 residues. J lost 2 bases, V lost 4 bases, and 6 bases had no gene match. The CDR3 loop reads CASSSTSESTDTQYF. The CDR3 DNA reads TGTGCCAGCAGTTCCACTAGCGAGTCCACAGATACGCAGTATTTT.

This clonotype was recorded a few times. The rearrangement links TRBV20-1 to TRBJ2-5, with D unclear. CDR1 and CDR2 from the germline V gene are DFQATT and SNEGSKA (reference sequence). This CDR3 is built from 13 residues. V was pared by 5 bases and J by 2 bases, with 12 bases between. The CDR3 coding sequence is TGCAGTGCTTTTAAGGGTGGACAAGAGACCCAGTACTTC. Protein product: CSAFKGGQETQYF.

This clonotype has more than one count but fewer than ten. The rearrangement links TRBV9 to TRBJ2-2; TRBD1 or TRBD2 may be the D gene (6 bases each). This CDR3 is 16 amino acids long. The germline CDR1 and CDR2 sequences are SGDLS and YYNGEE. The ends were cut back, 0 bases at V and 4 bases at J, with 13 bases in the middle. For the CDR3, the DNA is TGTGCCAGCAGCGTAGGGGGGGCGCAGACCACCGGGGAGCTGTTTTTT. This codes for CASSVGGAQTTGELFF.

This clonotype showed up many times. This chain links TRBV5-1 with TRBJ2-2; perhaps TRBD1 as D (5 bases). Trimming removed 1 base at V and 1 base at J, with 5 bases between. From germline, CDR1 is SGHRS and CDR2 YFSETQ. The CDR3 runs to 14 residues. CDR3 nucleotides: TGCGCCAGCAGCTTGACAGGGAACACCGGGGAGCTGTTTTTT. Amino acid sequence: CASSLTGNTGELFF. Full variable domain (outside the CDR3, taken from reference TRBV5-1 and TRBJ2-2): KAGVTQTPRYLIKTRGQQVTLSCSPISGHRSVSWYQQTPGQGLQFLFEYFSETQRNKGNFPGRFSGRQFSNSRSEMNVSTLELGDSALYLCASSLTGNTGELFFGEGSRLTVL.

The chain recombines TRBV7-6 with TRBJ2-7; 9 nucleotides agree with TRBD2. Germline CDR1 is SGHVS and CDR2 is FNYEAQ. CDR3 length: 18 residues. V was pared by 5 bases and J by 9 bases, with 23 bases of the junction left unmatched. The CDR3 here is CASSPGTDDGLAGSGQYF. The CDR3, as DNA: TGTGCCAGCAGCCCAGGGACAGATGATGGGCTAGCGGGGTCCGGGCAGTACTTC.

The rearrangement uses TRBV3-1 and TRBJ2-2; D unresolved. This CDR3 contains 13 residues. The germline gives CDR1 LGHDT, CDR2 YNNKEL (reference sequence). Trimming cost V 4 bases and J 6 bases, with 9 bases left between them. In DNA form, the CDR3 reads TGTGCCAGCAGCCTCCACGTCCCCGGGGAGCTGTTTTTT. Amino acids: CASSLHVPGELFF.

In this sample, this clonotype turned up many times. The chain employs TRBV20-1 and TRBJ1-6, with TRBD1 matching over 10 bases. V was pared by 0 bases and J by 9 bases, with 5 bases of the junction left unmatched. This CDR3 contains 15 residues. Looked up from germline, CDR1 is DFQATT and CDR2 is SNEGSKA (reference sequence). The chain's CDR3 is CSARDKGTGVSPLHF. DNA of the CDR3: TGCAGTGCTAGAGATAAGGGGACAGGGGTTTCACCCCTCCACTTT.

This sequence joins TRBV20-1 and TRBJ2-3; TRBD2 matches 9 bases. CDR1 and CDR2 (germline): DFQATT, SNEGSKA (reference sequence). The V segment lost 4 bases and the J segment 2 bases; nucleotides outside the gene matches: 7. The CDR3 extends over 15 amino acids. The CDR3 bases are TGCAGTGCTACATTAGCGGGGGCCGTCACAGATACGCAGTATTTT. The encoded protein is CSATLAGAVTDTQYF.

This clonotype has a count of ten or more. The gene calls are TRBV29-1 and TRBJ2-1; 9 positions agree with TRBD2. Trimming cost V 2 bases and J 6 bases; bases outside gene matches: 5. The CDR3 contains 14 residues. Germline CDR1 is SQVTM and CDR2 is ANQGSEA. CDR3 sequence: CSVEMGLAGNEQFF. The CDR3 nucleotides are TGCAGCGTTGAAATGGGACTAGCAGGCAATGAGCAGTTCTTC.

The gene calls are TRBV6-2 or TRBV6-3 and TRBJ2-1, with TRBD1 matching 8 bases. The CDR3 totals 14 residues. CDR1 and CDR2 (germline): MNHEY, SVGEGT. V lost 5 bases to trimming and J lost 6 bases; unmatched junction nucleotides: 6. The CDR3 loop is CASSPPDRVNEQFF. CDR3 DNA: TGTGCCAGCAGTCCCCCGGACAGGGTCAATGAGCAGTTCTTC.